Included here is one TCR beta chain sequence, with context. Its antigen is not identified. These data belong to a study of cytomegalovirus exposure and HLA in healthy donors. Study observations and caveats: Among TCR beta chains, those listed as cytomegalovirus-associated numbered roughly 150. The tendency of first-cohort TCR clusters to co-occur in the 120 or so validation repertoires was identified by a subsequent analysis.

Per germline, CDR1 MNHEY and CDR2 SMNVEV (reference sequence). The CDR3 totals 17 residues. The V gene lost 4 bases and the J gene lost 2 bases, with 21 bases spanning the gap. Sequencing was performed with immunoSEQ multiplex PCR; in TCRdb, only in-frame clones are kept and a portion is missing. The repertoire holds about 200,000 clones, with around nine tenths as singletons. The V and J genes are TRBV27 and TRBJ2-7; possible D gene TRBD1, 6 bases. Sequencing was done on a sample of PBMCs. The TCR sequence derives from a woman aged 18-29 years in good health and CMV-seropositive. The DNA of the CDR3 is TGTGCCAGCAGTTACCGGGACACGGACTTAGTTCCCTACGAGCAGTACTTC. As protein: CASSYRDTDLVPYEQYF.